The next 2 T cell receptor beta chains were all read from a single sample in a study of shared clonotypes between healthy human individuals (dated by TCRdb to 2020 to 2022). CD8 naive samples were obtained by positive selection for CCR7 among CD45RO-negative cells, yielding a CD45RA+CCR7+ population from which TemRA cells were excluded. Library method: the immunoSEQ multiplex PCR assay. The clones in this table, taken by TCRdb from immuneACCESS, are in-frame only. Not every clone is retained; where verified, under half of the shortfall comes from an unresolved V gene, and the cause of the rest is unknown. The sample includes approximately 1.9 million clones, with just under 95% observed a single time. Of the sample, under 2% falls within the top ten clones. The sample consisted of naive CD8+ T cells from PBMCs. The meaning of the sample's cell subset or site label: CD45RA+CCR7+. These receptor sequences come from a man between 18 and 35 years old in good health. Some clones in this sample may be carry-over from other donors' samples.

The chain is built from TRBV4-3 and TRBJ1-1; 7 bases align to TRBD1. V gave up 0 bases and J gave up 7 bases; unmatched junction bases: 5. This CDR3 spans 14 amino acids. Looked up from germline, CDR1 is LGHNA and CDR2 is YSLEER. CDR3 sequence reads: CASSQESGTDEAFF. CDR3 coding DNA: TGCGCCAGCAGCCAAGAGTCGGGGACAGATGAAGCTTTCTTT.

The CDR3 DNA sequence: TGTGCCAGCAGTGGAGGCGGCGGTGGCCACGAGCAGTACTTC. Protein: CASSGGGGGHEQYF. The chain joins TRBV25-1 to TRBJ2-7; D not resolved. V was pared by 4 bases and J by 5 bases, with 15 bases between. Per the germline V gene, CDR1 is MGHDK and CDR2 is SYGVNS. The CDR3 has 14 amino acids.